The clone carrying this T cell receptor beta chain was recorded only once. The CDR3 is made up of 16 amino acids. V lost 0 bases to trimming and J lost 0 bases, with 9 bases between them. The V gene's germline CDR1 is SGHRS and CDR2 YFSETQ. The sample originates from a study of blood T cell repertoires in COVID-19. Study information: Sources were T cells, B-cell-depleted T cells, or PBMCs; the material itself was cDNA or gDNA.

Method: immunoSEQ multiplex PCR; TCRdb's copy keeps in-frame clones and lacks some. The sample yields 35,000 to 45,000 clones, about 90% seen once. This TCR was sampled from a man aged 50 to 59 with active COVID-19. The chain recombines TRBV5-1 with TRBJ2-2; D ambiguous. The sample was peripheral blood. CDR3 DNA: TGCGCCAGCAGCTTGGCCGTCGCAGCGAACACCGGGGAGCTGTTTTTT. Protein: CASSLAVAANTGELFF.